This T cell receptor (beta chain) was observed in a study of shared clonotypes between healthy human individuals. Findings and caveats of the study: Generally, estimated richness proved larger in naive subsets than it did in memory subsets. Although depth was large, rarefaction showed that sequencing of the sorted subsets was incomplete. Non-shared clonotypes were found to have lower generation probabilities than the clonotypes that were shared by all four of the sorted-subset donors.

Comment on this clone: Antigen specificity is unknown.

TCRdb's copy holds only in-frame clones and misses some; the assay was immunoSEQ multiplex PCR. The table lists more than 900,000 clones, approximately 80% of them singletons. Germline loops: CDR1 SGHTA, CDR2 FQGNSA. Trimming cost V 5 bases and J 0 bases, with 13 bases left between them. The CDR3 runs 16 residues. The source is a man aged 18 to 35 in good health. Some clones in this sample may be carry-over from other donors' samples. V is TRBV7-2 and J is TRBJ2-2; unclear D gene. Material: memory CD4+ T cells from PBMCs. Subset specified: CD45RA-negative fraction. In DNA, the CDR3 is TGTGCCAGCAGCCCCGTGGGCTTACCGAACACCGGGGAGCTGTTTTTT. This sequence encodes CASSPVGLPNTGELFF.